These 31 T cell receptor beta chains were all obtained from the same sample, sequenced in a study of PD-L1 blockade in urothelial cancer. Profiled with immunoSEQ multiplex PCR; TCRdb holds only in-frame clones, not every one. The sample lists some 79,000 clones; 82% were seen once. The source was PBMCs, collected around atezolizumab (anti-PD-L1) treatment. The receptors come from a man between 65 and 85 years old with urothelial cancer.

V is TRBV19 and J is TRBJ2-2; D perhaps matches TRBD2 (5 bases). The germline V gene has CDR1 LNHDA and CDR2 SQIVND (reference sequence). The CDR3 spans 15 residues. Trimming cost V 5 bases and J 1 base, with 11 bases left between them. As DNA, the CDR3 is TGTGCCAGTAGTGTGCTAGCCCGGAACACCGGGGAGCTGTTTTTT. Protein product: CASSVLARNTGELFF.

This clone was observed a few times. The CDR3 DNA follows: TGTGCCAGCAGACCGATCAGCTCCTACGAGCAGTACTTC. Residues: CASRPISSYEQYF. The chain combines TRBV27 with TRBJ2-7; D not certain. Trimming took off 6 bases at V and 0 bases at J, with 9 bases between the two ends. Per germline, CDR1 MNHEY and CDR2 SMNVEV (reference sequence). The CDR3 has 13 residues.

The rearrangement uses TRBV2 and TRBJ1-2, with 7 positions matching TRBD1. Losses at the gene ends were 7 bases for V and 3 bases for J; bases not matched to a gene: 8. Germline CDR1 SNHLY, CDR2 FYNNEI. This CDR3 contains 14 residues. In DNA, the CDR3 is TGTGCCAGCAACCCCGACAGGGATCACTATGGCTACACCTTC. Amino acid sequence: CASNPDRDHYGYTF.

The chain uses TRBV19 and TRBJ2-6; TRBD1 aligns across 8 bases. This CDR3 has 16 amino acids. The J segment lost 0 bases and the V segment lost 10 bases, leaving 8 bases of the junction unmatched. CDR1 and CDR2 (germline): LNHDA, SQIVND (reference sequence). The CDR3 DNA reads as TGTGCCACCTCTGACAGGGGCCACTCTGGGGCCAACGTCCTGACTTTC. It is translated as CATSDRGHSGANVLTF.

The chain combines TRBV5-4 with TRBJ1-2, with 7 positions matching TRBD1. V was pared by 1 base and J by 4 bases, with 1 base of the junction left unmatched. This CDR3 spans 13 amino acids. Germline V CDR1 and CDR2: SGHNT, YYREEE (reference sequence). CDR3 amino acids: CASSLQGGYGYTF. In DNA, the CDR3 is TGTGCCAGCAGCTTGCAGGGGGGCTATGGCTACACCTTC. Full variable domain (remainder filled in from reference TRBV5-4 and TRBJ1-2): ETGVTQSPTHLIKTRGQQVTLRCSSQSGHNTVSWYQQALGQGPQFIFQYYREEENGRGNFPPRFSGLQFPNYSSELNVNALELDDSALYLCASSLQGGYGYTFGSGTRLTVV.

The chain employs TRBV18 and TRBJ1-2; D possibly corresponds to TRBD1 (5 bases). The germline CDR1 and CDR2 sequences are KGHSH and LQKENI. CDR3 length equals 13 residues. V lost 3 bases and J lost 5, with 10 bases in between. CDR3 sequence reads: CASSPPRGYGYTF. CDR3 DNA: TGTGCCAGCTCACCCCCAAGGGGATATGGCTACACCTTC.

The J gene is TRBJ2-2, the V gene TRBV6-1; D is uncertain. Trimming shortened V by 4 bases and J by 5 bases, and 11 bases separated the two germline ends. The CDR3 loop spans 14 amino acids. CDR1 MNHNS and CDR2 SASEGT come from the germline V gene. This CDR3 is CASSGVVWTGELFF. The CDR3 region has the DNA TGTGCCAGCAGTGGAGTTGTATGGACCGGGGAGCTGTTTTTT.

This clone showed up just once. V and J are TRBV9 and TRBJ1-1; D call uncertain. Germline lookup yields CDR1 SGDLS and CDR2 YYNGEE. This CDR3 spans 15 amino acids. The V end lost 4 bases, the J end lost 1 base, and 14 bases lay between the germline ends. The CDR3 spells CASSLHLEENTEAFF. CDR3 sequence (DNA): TGTGCCAGCAGCCTCCACCTGGAGGAGAACACTGAAGCTTTCTTT.

As regards this clone: An end of the junction does not agree with germline; a read error may underlie this. V usage is TRBV11-2 and J usage is TRBJ1-4; tentative D call: TRBD1 (6 bases). The CDR3 contains 17 residues. Germline CDR1 SGHAT, CDR2 FQNNGV. The CDR3 region has the DNA TGTGCCAGCAGCTTAGGATCAGGGGTCCTAACTAAGGAAAAACTGTTTTTT. Translation: CASSLGSGVLTKEKLFF. The full variable domain, its missing parts supplied by reference TRBV11-2 and TRBJ1-4, is EAGVAQSPRYKIIEKRQSVAFWCNPISGHATLYWYQQILGQGPKLLIQFQNNGVVDDSQLPKDRFSAERLKGVDSTLKIQPAKLEDSAVYLCASSLGSGVLTKEKLFFGSGTQLSVL.

V gene TRBV7-8 combines with J gene TRBJ2-7, with D possibly matching TRBD2 (5 bases). This CDR3 region has 16 residues. From germline, CDR1 is SGHVS and CDR2 FQNEAQ. V was cut by 4 bases and J by 0 bases, with 16 bases left in between. CDR3 DNA sequence: TGTGCCAGCAGCTCCCGGAGGCTAGCTAGCTCCTACGAGCAGTACTTC. This encodes CASSSRRLASSYEQYF.

The rearrangement links TRBV2 to TRBJ1-1; 11 bases line up with TRBD1. Per germline, CDR1 SNHLY and CDR2 FYNNEI. Trimming removed 5 bases from V and 1 base from J; junction bases left unmatched: 6. This CDR3 is 16 amino acids long. The CDR3 here is CASSYGQGASNTEAFF. CDR3 nucleotides: TGTGCCAGCAGTTATGGACAGGGGGCCTCGAACACTGAAGCTTTCTTT.

The table lists this clone with a count of one. V is TRBV18 and J is TRBJ2-3; 11 bases align to TRBD2. J was trimmed by 8 bases and V by 3 bases; bases with no gene match: 13. The CDR3 has 17 residues. Germline V gene data show CDR1 as KGHSH and CDR2 as LQKENI. The CDR3 nucleotides read TGTGCCAGCTCACCCCTAAATAGCGGGGGGGCAATCGGTACGCAGTATTTT. Translation gives CASSPLNSGGAIGTQYF. The variable domain in full, with the rest retrieved from reference TRBV18 and TRBJ2-3, is NAGVMQNPRHLVRRRGQEARLRCSPMKGHSHVYWYRQLPEEGLKFMVYLQKENIIDESGMPKERFSAEFPKEGPSILRIQQVVRGDSAAYFCASSPLNSGGAIGTQYFGPGTRLTVL.

The gene calls are TRBV9 and TRBJ2-2; tentatively, D is TRBD1 (7 bases). CDR1 SGDLS and CDR2 YYNGEE come from the germline V gene. Between the trimmed V and J ends, which lost 4 bases and 0 bases, there was a span of 10 bases. The CDR3 runs 15 residues. The CDR3 bases are TGTGCCAGCAGCACCAGGGGGGCGAACACCGGGGAGCTGTTTTTT. Residues: CASSTRGANTGELFF.

This clone has only a few counts. V gene TRBV5-4 combines with J gene TRBJ1-1; TRBD1 aligns across 9 bases. Per the germline V gene, CDR1 is SGHNT and CDR2 is YYREEE (reference sequence). Unmatched junction bases numbered 7, after V lost 6 bases and J lost 4 bases. The CDR3 runs 14 residues. CDR3 sequence reads: CASTGTGLGTEAFF. The CDR3 DNA reads TGTGCCAGCACCGGGACAGGGCTTGGCACTGAAGCTTTCTTT.

This sequence joins TRBV4-2 and TRBJ1-2; D unresolved. Per germline, CDR1 LGHNA and CDR2 YNFKEQ. This CDR3 is 12 amino acids long. The V and J ends lost 0 bases and 5 bases respectively, with 4 bases between them. DNA of the CDR3: TGTGCCAGCAGCCAAGACAGTTATGGCTACACCTTC. This gives the protein CASSQDSYGYTF.

The chain is built from TRBV5-1 and TRBJ2-1; 7 nucleotides line up with TRBD2. CDR3 length: 14 amino acids. V lost 5 bases and J lost 7; bases outside the gene matches: 9. Germline V gives CDR1 SGHRS, CDR2 YFSETQ. The CDR3 coding sequence is TGCGCCAGCAGTTTAACGGGACTACAAAATGAGCAGTTCTTC. It translates to CASSLTGLQNEQFF.

The chain carries TRBV5-1 and TRBJ1-6; TRBD1 matches at 10 bases. The V segment lost 0 bases and the J segment 7 bases; nucleotides outside the gene matches: 4. The CDR3 has 16 residues. Germline loops: CDR1 SGHRS, CDR2 YFSETQ. CDR3 region: CASSLGQGAVNSPLHF. The CDR3 coding sequence is TGCGCCAGCAGCTTGGGACAGGGGGCTGTAAATTCACCCCTCCACTTT.

This chain uses TRBV28 with TRBJ2-2; 8 nucleotides agree with TRBD1. After removal of 5 bases from V and 0 bases from J, the junction contained 11 bases not matched to a gene. CDR3 size: 18 residues. Germline CDR1 reads MDHEN; CDR2 reads SYDVKM. CDR3 region: CASSLPGQANSNTGELFF. As DNA, the CDR3 is TGTGCCAGCAGTCTACCGGGACAGGCAAACTCGAACACCGGGGAGCTGTTTTTT.

This chain uses TRBV5-5 with TRBJ2-4; D is ambiguous. This CDR3 has 13 amino acids. Germline CDR1 reads SGHKS; CDR2 reads YYEKEE (reference sequence). With 1 base removed from V and 5 bases from J, the gap between germline ends came to 7 bases. The CDR3 protein is CASSLSLENIQYF. As DNA, the CDR3 is TGTGCCAGCAGCTTGTCGTTAGAAAACATTCAGTACTTC.

This chain joins TRBV27 and TRBJ2-1; a possible D gene is TRBD1 (7 bases). Germline CDR1 reads MNHEY; CDR2 reads SMNVEV (reference sequence). The V end was cut by 5 bases, the J end by 0 bases, with 14 bases between. This CDR3 region has 16 residues. CDR3 coding DNA: TGTGCCAGCAGTGCCAACAGGGGAGGCTCCTACAATGAGCAGTTCTTC. This codes for CASSANRGGSYNEQFF.

The table lists this clone with a count of one. The chain joins TRBV7-9 to TRBJ1-2; D call uncertain. CDR3 size: 14 residues. Trimming removed 3 bases from V and 6 bases from J, with 14 bases in between. Germline CDR1 SEHNR, CDR2 FQNEAQ (reference sequence). The CDR3 sequence: CASSFLGGVDGYTF. Here the CDR3 DNA reads TGTGCCAGCAGCTTCCTTGGCGGGGTTGATGGCTACACCTTC. The complete variable domain, with remaining parts taken from reference TRBV7-9 and TRBJ1-2, reads DTGVSQNPRHKITKRGQNVTFRCDPISEHNRLYWYRQTLGQGPEFLTYFQNEAQLEKSRLLSDRFSAERPKGSFSTLEIQRTEQGDSAMYLCASSFLGGVDGYTFGSGTRLTVV.

This clone was counted a few times. The chain has TRBV7-8 and TRBJ2-7; TRBD1 might be the D (6 bases). Germline CDR1 and CDR2: SGHVS and FQNEAQ. The CDR3 length is 15 residues. Deletions cut 4 bases from V and 4 bases from J, with 17 bases between. The CDR3 is CASSSTGANLYEQYF. The CDR3 DNA reads TGTGCCAGCAGCTCGACAGGAGCGAATTTGTACGAGCAGTACTTC.

V usage is TRBV4-2 and J usage is TRBJ2-5; TRBD2 matches at 9 bases. The germline V gene encodes CDR1 LGHNA and CDR2 YNFKEQ. Trimming took 3 bases from V and 5 from J; bases not matched to a gene: 4. CDR3 length equals 14 residues. CDR3 loop: CASSQGSGSETQYF. CDR3 coding DNA: TGTGCCAGCAGCCAGGGTAGCGGGAGTGAGACCCAGTACTTC.

In regard to this clone: At one of its ends the junction is not consistent with the germline gene, which may arise from a read error. The V gene is TRBV7-9, the J gene TRBJ1-2; D remains unclear. Germline V CDR1 and CDR2: SEHNR, FQNEAQ (reference sequence). The CDR3 length is 14 residues. CDR3 protein: CASSLVTNNYGYTF. In DNA form, the CDR3 reads TGTGCCAGCAGCTTAGTGACGAATAACTATGGTTACACCTTC.

This chain joins TRBV9 and TRBJ1-3; TRBD1 might be the D (6 bases). Trimming pared 4 bases from V and 0 bases from J, leaving 11 bases between. This CDR3 contains 15 residues. The V gene's germline CDR1 is SGDLS and CDR2 YYNGEE. CDR3 nucleotides: TGTGCCAGCAGCACAACAGGGATCTCTGGAAACACCATATATTTT. Amino acids: CASSTTGISGNTIYF.

The chain employs TRBV4-2 and TRBJ2-2; 7 positions agree with TRBD2. CDR3 length equals 16 residues. V gave up 0 bases and J gave up 5 bases; unmatched junction bases: 6. Germline CDR1 reads LGHNA; CDR2 reads YNFKEQ. The CDR3 loop is CASSQEWGGGTGELFF. The CDR3, as DNA: TGTGCCAGCAGCCAAGAATGGGGGGGAGGGACCGGGGAGCTGTTTTTT.

This sequence joins TRBV30 and TRBJ2-2; 8 bases agree with TRBD1. The germline gives CDR1 GTSNPN, CDR2 SVGIG (reference sequence). The length of the CDR3 is 14 residues. V dropped 7 bases and J dropped 7; count of bases not matched to a gene: 11. The CDR3 loop is CASQEGQGSGELFF. CDR3 sequence (DNA): TGTGCCTCCCAAGAAGGACAGGGTAGCGGGGAGCTGTTTTTT.

J is TRBJ2-2 and V is TRBV2; D is perhaps TRBD1 (6 bases). The CDR3 length is 14 residues. Germline V gives CDR1 SNHLY, CDR2 FYNNEI. V lost 9 bases to trimming and J lost 3 bases, with 14 bases between them. The CDR3 is CASTTGSYTGELFF. CDR3 DNA: TGTGCCAGTACCACAGGGAGCTACACCGGGGAGCTGTTTTTT.

V gene TRBV2 combines with J gene TRBJ2-7; 10 nucleotides line up with TRBD1. Germline CDR1 and CDR2: SNHLY and FYNNEI. V shed 8 bases and J 5 bases; nucleotides not matched to a gene: 6. This CDR3 has 13 residues. The CDR3, as DNA: TGTGCCAGCGGTGGGGACAGGGGCAACGAGCAGTACTTC. This codes for CASGGDRGNEQYF.

This clone was counted between two and nine times. The chain combines TRBV4-1 with TRBJ2-1; D not certain. Germline CDR1 and CDR2: MGHRA and YSYEKL. This CDR3 region has 14 residues. Trimming cost V 4 bases and J 5 bases, with 12 bases left between them. In DNA form, the CDR3 reads TGCGCCAGCAGCCTCCGTCGCGGAGACAATGAGCAGTTCTTC. Translated, it gives CASSLRRGDNEQFF.

This chain uses TRBV19 with TRBJ2-3; weak D call: TRBD1 (6 bases). The CDR3 totals 13 residues. The germline V gene encodes CDR1 LNHDA and CDR2 SQIVND (reference sequence). V was trimmed by 7 bases and J by 3 bases, leaving 11 bases between them. Here the CDR3 DNA reads TGTGCCAGTAAACAGGGCGGGACAGATACGCAGTATTTT. Translating gives CASKQGGTDTQYF.